This TCR beta chain is drawn from a study of blood T cell repertoires in COVID-19 (dated by TCRdb to about 2020). Context from the whole study: The collaborator samples originated in the United States, Italy and Spain and spanned the acute and convalescent phases of COVID-19. Samples were obtained from the ongoing ImmuneRACE study (first 160 participants) and from over 1,000 subjects provided by 6 global collaborators. Subjects who had been exposed to COVID-19, were actively infected with it, or had recovered from it provided the deeply sampled blood TCRbeta repertoires that made up the dataset. The sample metadata nearly always contained a de-identified subject ID, COVID-19 status, age in years and sex. The material from the prospective study consisted of cDNA or gDNA derived from T cells, B-cell-depleted T cells, or PBMCs. A freely available public database, intended as a resource for researchers studying the immune response to SARS-CoV-2, is where the repertoires were released. HLA class I and class II types, where available, came from metadata supplied by the sample provider rather than from assay-based typing. General conclusions and limits of the study: The amount of clinical and demographic metadata varied by source and participant and was provided uncurated.

TCRbeta CDR3 regions were amplified from genomic DNA by means of the immunoSEQ Assay, a bias-controlled multiplex PCR. As for how the authors treated the data: Nucleated cell counts per sample were estimated from amplification of reference gene primers within the assay. Sequence reads were collapsed and filtered to measure the absolute abundance of every unique TCRbeta CDR3 rearrangement. For each sample, productive Simpson clonality was calculated as the square root of Simpson's diversity index across productive rearrangements. TCRdb limited this immuneACCESS table to in-frame rearrangements with V and J called. A share of clones is missing; checked studies link under half to unresolved V genes, and the rest is unexplained. V and J calls and clone size are given by that table; D and trimming were obtained from the DNA. The sample profile shows about 150,000 clones; almost 85% of them were found once. Jointly, the top ten make up over 12% of the sample.

The germline V gene (reference sequence) gives CDR1 as LGHDT and CDR2 as YNNKEL. The CDR3, cysteine through phenylalanine, is 16 amino acids long. Left in the record is the CDR3 DNA by itself, 48 bases read in frame from the first base. Trimmed from V: 4 bases; trimmed from J: 3 bases; junction bases lacking a gene match: 6. Notes on this clone: This clone's antigen is unknown. Base qualities are not recorded, but no much larger clone differs from it by a single base.

Collaborating institutions collected whole blood in K2EDTA tubes following their own protocols. Collaborator samples were shipped for TCRbeta analysis as frozen whole blood, isolated PBMCs, or DNA extracted from either sample type. Recombination linked TRBV3-1 (or the pseudogene TRBV3-2) to TRBJ2-4, with TRBD1 identical over 10 junction bases. The specimen sequenced was peripheral blood. The TCR originated in a man between 18 and 35 years old with active or convalescent COVID-19. Here the CDR3 is given as CASSLGQGVVKNIQYF. At the DNA level, the sequence is TGTGCCAGCAGCCTCGGACAGGGGGTCGTCAAAAACATTCAGTACTTC.